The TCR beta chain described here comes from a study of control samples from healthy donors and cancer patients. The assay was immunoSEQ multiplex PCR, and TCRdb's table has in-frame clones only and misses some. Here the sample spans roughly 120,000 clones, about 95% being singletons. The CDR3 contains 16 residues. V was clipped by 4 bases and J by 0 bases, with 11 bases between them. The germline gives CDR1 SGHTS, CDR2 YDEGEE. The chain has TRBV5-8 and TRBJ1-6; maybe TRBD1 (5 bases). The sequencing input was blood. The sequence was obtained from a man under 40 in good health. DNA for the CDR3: TGTGCCAGCAGCCGGGACGGAAGCTCCTATAATTCACCCCTCCACTTT. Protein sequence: CASSRDGSSYNSPLHF.